These 16 T cell receptor beta chains were sequenced from one sample in a study of T cell repertoires in cytomegalovirus infection. Which antigens these TCRs recognize remains unknown. TCRdb reprocessed the reads via MiXCR and lists one record per CDR3 protein. The data show around 430,000 distinct CDR3 sequences, under 55% seen once. The sequences come from cultured PBMCs, collected from culture after CMV antigen stimulation. The receptor source for this set is a human donor in good health (CMV status not recorded). Some clones in this sample may be carry-over from other donors' samples.

J is TRBJ2-7 and V is TRBV7-6, with TRBD2 matching over 7 bases. The germline gives CDR1 SGHVS, CDR2 FNYEAQ. V shed 5 bases, J shed 2 bases, and the junction held 6 bases outside the gene matches. This CDR3 has 14 residues. CDR3 protein: CASSPLRGTYEQYF. The CDR3 DNA follows: TGTGCCAGCAGCCCCCTGCGGGGGACCTACGAGCAGTACTTC. Full variable domain (missing parts from reference TRBV7-6 and TRBJ2-7): GAGVSQSPRYKVTKRGQDVALRCDPISGHVSLYWYRQALGQGPEFLTYFNYEAQQDKSGLPNDRFSAERPEGSISTLTIQRTEQRDSAMYRCASSPLRGTYEQYFGPGTRLTVT.

This sequence joins TRBV12-3 or TRBV12-4 and TRBJ1-5; D not resolved. The CDR3 is made up of 15 amino acids. Trimming took off 7 bases at V and 5 bases at J, with 18 bases between the two ends. The CDR3 reads CASTPAGRRDQPQHF. The DNA of the CDR3 is TGTGCCAGCACCCCGGCGGGCAGGCGGGATCAGCCCCAGCATTTT.

The J gene is TRBJ2-3, the V gene TRBV6-5; no clear D gene. Trimming left V 7 bases short and J 5 bases short, with 7 bases between. Germline V lookup: CDR1 MNHEY, CDR2 SVGAGI. The CDR3 loop spans 11 amino acids. This CDR3 is CASTFVDTQYF. The DNA of the CDR3 is TGTGCCAGCACTTTTGTAGATACGCAGTATTTT.

The J gene is TRBJ2-1, the V gene TRBV7-4; a weak D match, TRBD1 (5 bases). V lost 1 base and J 10 bases, leaving 11 bases between the germline ends. This CDR3 region has 13 residues. CDR1 and CDR2 from the germline V gene are SGHVT and SQSDAQ. The CDR3 reads CASSLEGSQEQFF. The CDR3 DNA sequence: TGTGCCAGCAGCTTAGAGGGGTCCCAGGAGCAGTTCTTC.

This clonotype occurred a few times. The chain links TRBV9 to TRBJ2-3, with D possibly being TRBD1 or TRBD2 (5 bases each). CDR3 length: 14 residues. Trimming took 4 bases from V and 2 from J, leaving 11 bases between them. CDR1 is SGDLS, CDR2 YYNGEE, per germline. The CDR3 sequence is CASSSGPATDTQYF. The CDR3 nucleotides are TGTGCCAGCAGCTCGGGACCAGCCACAGATACGCAGTATTTT.

This clonotype was counted a few times. The CDR3 sequence is CASSLESWRNTEAFF. CDR3 nucleotide sequence: TGTGCCAGCAGCTTAGAATCTTGGAGAAACACTGAAGCTTTCTTT. The V call is TRBV11-2, the J call TRBJ1-1; unclear D gene. Trimming took off 0 bases at V and 2 bases at J, with 10 bases between the two ends. The CDR3 is 15 amino acids. Germline CDR1 and CDR2: SGHAT and FQNNGV.

This chain links TRBV7-2 with TRBJ2-3; possibly TRBD2 for D (6 bases). Germline V gene data show CDR1 as SGHTA and CDR2 as FQGNSA. Trimming stripped 4 bases from V and 1 base from J, with 9 bases between. CDR3 size: 14 residues. CDR3 sequence (DNA): TGTGCCAGCAGCTCGTCTAGCGGCACAGATACGCAGTATTTT. It encodes CASSSSSGTDTQYF.

The chain links TRBV7-2 to TRBJ2-4; no firm D call. With 3 bases removed from V and 0 bases from J, the gap between germline ends came to 9 bases. The CDR3 contains 15 residues. CDR1 and CDR2 (germline): SGHTA, FQGNSA. The CDR3 DNA follows: TGTGCCAGCAGCTTTGGCGACCGAGCCAAAAACATTCAGTACTTC. It is translated as CASSFGDRAKNIQYF.

The chain employs TRBV5-1 and TRBJ2-1; perhaps TRBD2 as D (6 bases). The CDR3 has 15 residues. V lost 3 bases and J lost 6, with 16 bases in between. Germline lookup yields CDR1 SGHRS and CDR2 YFSETQ. The CDR3: CASSSPVGLINEQFF. The CDR3 DNA reads as TGCGCCAGCAGCTCGCCTGTGGGACTGATCAATGAGCAGTTCTTC.

The V and J genes are TRBV9 and TRBJ2-7, with D uncertain. Germline V gene sequence: CDR1 SGDLS, CDR2 YYNGEE. The CDR3 has 15 residues. The V end lost 0 bases, the J end lost 0 bases, and 10 bases lay between the germline ends. CDR3 sequence: CASSVVAGSSYEQYF. For the CDR3, the DNA is TGTGCCAGCAGCGTAGTGGCAGGCAGCTCCTACGAGCAGTACTTC.

This rearrangement joins TRBV19 to TRBJ2-7, with TRBD1 identical over 8 bases. The CDR3 totals 14 residues. Trimming removed 3 bases from V and 3 bases from J; junction bases left unmatched: 4. Germline V gene sequence: CDR1 LNHDA, CDR2 SQIVND (reference sequence). The CDR3 region has the DNA TGTGCCAGTAGTATGCAGGGGGCGTACTACGAGCAGTACTTC. Translation gives CASSMQGAYYEQYF. The entire variable domain, with the rest obtained from reference TRBV19 and TRBJ2-7, is as follows: DGGITQSPKYLFRKEGQNVTLSCEQNLNHDAMYWYRQDPGQGLRLIYYSQIVNDFQKGDIAEGYSVSREKKESFPLTVTSAQKNPTAFYLCASSMQGAYYEQYFGPGTRLTVT.

This clonotype appeared a few times. The chain is built from TRBV7-2 and TRBJ2-7, with 7 bases fitting TRBD1. Germline CDR1 and CDR2: SGHTA and FQGNSA. V lost 5 bases to trimming and J lost 7 bases; unmatched junction nucleotides: 8. This CDR3 spans 13 amino acids. In nucleotides, the CDR3 is TGTGCCAGCAGCCCACAGGGGCGTGGGGAGCAGTACTTC. Translating it yields CASSPQGRGEQYF.

The chain employs TRBV4-1 and TRBJ2-1; D not certain. The length of the CDR3 is 17 residues. CDR1 and CDR2 (germline): MGHRA, YSYEKL. Trimming took 0 bases from V and 0 from J, leaving 12 bases between them. CDR3 loop: CASSQDVHRGSYNEQFF. The DNA for the CDR3 is TGCGCCAGCAGCCAAGATGTACACCGCGGCTCCTACAATGAGCAGTTCTTC.

This clonotype was observed at least ten times. The V and J genes are TRBV7-2 and TRBJ2-3; 11 nucleotides match TRBD2. CDR1 is SGHTA and CDR2 is FQGNSA in the germline V gene. Trimming took 6 bases from V and 4 from J; bases not matched to a gene: 3. There are 14 residues in the CDR3. CDR3 in amino acids: CASSRSGRADTQYF. The CDR3 DNA follows: TGTGCCAGCAGTCGTAGCGGGAGGGCAGATACGCAGTATTTT.

This clonotype has ten or more counts. CDR3 coding DNA: TGTGCCAGCAGCCGGGACTACCAAGAGACCCAGTACTTC. This encodes CASSRDYQETQYF. The chain is built from TRBV7-2 and TRBJ2-5; D is perhaps TRBD2 (6 bases). Trimming stripped 5 bases from V and 0 bases from J, with 7 bases between. Germline V gene data show CDR1 as SGHTA and CDR2 as FQGNSA. This CDR3 has 13 residues.

The V call is TRBV7-9, the J call TRBJ1-4; TRBD1 aligns across 9 bases. This CDR3 has 15 residues. The germline V gene encodes CDR1 SEHNR and CDR2 FQNEAQ (reference sequence). With V trimmed by 4 bases and J by 6 bases, 6 bases remained unmatched. The chain's CDR3 is CASSSTGGRDEKLFF. CDR3 bases: TGTGCCAGCAGCTCAACAGGGGGCCGGGATGAAAAACTGTTTTTT.